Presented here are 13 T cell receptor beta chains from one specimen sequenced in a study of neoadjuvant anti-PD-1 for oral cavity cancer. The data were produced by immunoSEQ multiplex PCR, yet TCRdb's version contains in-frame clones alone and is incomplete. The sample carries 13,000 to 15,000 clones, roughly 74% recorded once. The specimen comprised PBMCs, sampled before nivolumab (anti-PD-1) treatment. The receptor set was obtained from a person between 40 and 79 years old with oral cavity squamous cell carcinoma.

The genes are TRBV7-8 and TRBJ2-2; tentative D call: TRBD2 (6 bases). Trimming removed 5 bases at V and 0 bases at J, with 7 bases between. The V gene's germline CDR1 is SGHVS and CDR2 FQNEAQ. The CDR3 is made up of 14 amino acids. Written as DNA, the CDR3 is TGTGCCAGCAGCGCGGGACCGAACACCGGGGAGCTGTTTTTT. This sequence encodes CASSAGPNTGELFF.

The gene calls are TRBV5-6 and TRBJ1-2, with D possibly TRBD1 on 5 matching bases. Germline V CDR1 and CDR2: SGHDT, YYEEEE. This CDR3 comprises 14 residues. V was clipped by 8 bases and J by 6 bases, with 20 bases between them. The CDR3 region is CASGIRDRGNGYTF. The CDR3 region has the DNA TGTGCCAGTGGTATCCGGGACCGCGGGAATGGCTACACCTTC.

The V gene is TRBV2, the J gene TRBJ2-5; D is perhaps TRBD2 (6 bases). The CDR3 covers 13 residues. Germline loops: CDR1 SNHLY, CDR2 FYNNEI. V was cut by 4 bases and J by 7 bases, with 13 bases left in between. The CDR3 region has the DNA TGTGCCAGCAGTGGACTAGGGAGAGGGACCCAGTACTTC. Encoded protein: CASSGLGRGTQYF. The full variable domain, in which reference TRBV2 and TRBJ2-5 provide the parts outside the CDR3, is EPEVTQTPSHQVTQMGQEVILRCVPISNHLYFYWYRQILGQKVEFLVSFYNNEISEKSEIFDDQFSVERPDGSNFTLKIRSTKLEDSAMYFCASSGLGRGTQYFGPGTRLLVL.

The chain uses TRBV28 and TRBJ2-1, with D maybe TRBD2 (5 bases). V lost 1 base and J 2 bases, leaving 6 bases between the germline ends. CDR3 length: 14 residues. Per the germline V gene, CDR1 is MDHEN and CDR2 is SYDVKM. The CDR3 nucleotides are TGTGCCAGCAGTTTATCCGGGGCCTACAATGAGCAGTTCTTC. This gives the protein CASSLSGAYNEQFF.

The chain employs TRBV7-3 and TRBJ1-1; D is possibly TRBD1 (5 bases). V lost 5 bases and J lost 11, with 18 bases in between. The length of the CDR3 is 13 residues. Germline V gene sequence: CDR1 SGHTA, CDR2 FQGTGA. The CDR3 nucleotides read TGTGCCAGCAGCGCCGGGGACGGCTTAAGGGCTTTCTTT. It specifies CASSAGDGLRAFF.

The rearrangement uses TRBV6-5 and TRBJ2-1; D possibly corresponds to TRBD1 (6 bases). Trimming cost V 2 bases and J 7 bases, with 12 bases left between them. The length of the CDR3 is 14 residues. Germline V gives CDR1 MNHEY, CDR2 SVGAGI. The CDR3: CASSYGQRQNEQFF. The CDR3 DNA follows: TGTGCCAGCAGTTACGGACAGAGGCAAAATGAGCAGTTCTTC.

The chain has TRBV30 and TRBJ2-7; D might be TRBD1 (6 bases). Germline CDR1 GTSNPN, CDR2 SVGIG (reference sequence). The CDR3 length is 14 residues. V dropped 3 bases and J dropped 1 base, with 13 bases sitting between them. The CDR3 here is CAWREQGLSYEQYF. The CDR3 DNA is TGTGCCTGGAGGGAACAGGGCCTTTCCTACGAGCAGTACTTC.

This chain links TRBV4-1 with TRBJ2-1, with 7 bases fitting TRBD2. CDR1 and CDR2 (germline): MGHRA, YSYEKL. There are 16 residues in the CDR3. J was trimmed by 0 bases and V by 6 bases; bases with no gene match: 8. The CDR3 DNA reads TGCGCCAGCAGTCTCCGAGGCGGGAGCTCCTACAATGAGCAGTTCTTC. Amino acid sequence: CASSLRGGSSYNEQFF.

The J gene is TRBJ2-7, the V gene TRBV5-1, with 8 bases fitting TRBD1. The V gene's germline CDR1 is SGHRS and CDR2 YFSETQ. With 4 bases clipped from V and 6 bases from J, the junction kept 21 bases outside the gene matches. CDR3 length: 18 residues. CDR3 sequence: CASSPVWAGGMLGSEQYF. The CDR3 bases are TGCGCCAGCAGCCCCGTCTGGGCAGGGGGCATGTTAGGGAGCGAGCAGTACTTC.

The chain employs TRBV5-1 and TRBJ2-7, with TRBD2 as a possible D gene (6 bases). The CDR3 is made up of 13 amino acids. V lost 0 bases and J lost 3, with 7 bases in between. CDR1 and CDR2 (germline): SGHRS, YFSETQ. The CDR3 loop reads CASSLGGDYEQYF. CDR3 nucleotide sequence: TGCGCCAGCAGCTTGGGCGGGGACTACGAGCAGTACTTC.

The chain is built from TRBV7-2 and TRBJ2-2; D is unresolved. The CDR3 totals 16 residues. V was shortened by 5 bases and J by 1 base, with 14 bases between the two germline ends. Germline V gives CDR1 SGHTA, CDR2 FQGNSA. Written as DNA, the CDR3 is TGTGCCAGCAGCGCCCGACAAGGTGTGAACACCGGGGAGCTGTTTTTT. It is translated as CASSARQGVNTGELFF. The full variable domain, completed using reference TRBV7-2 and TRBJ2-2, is GAGVSQSPSNKVTEKGKDVELRCDPISGHTALYWYRQSLGQGLEFLIYFQGNSAPDKSGLPSDRFSAERTGGSVSTLTIQRTQQEDSAVYLCASSARQGVNTGELFFGEGSRLTVL.

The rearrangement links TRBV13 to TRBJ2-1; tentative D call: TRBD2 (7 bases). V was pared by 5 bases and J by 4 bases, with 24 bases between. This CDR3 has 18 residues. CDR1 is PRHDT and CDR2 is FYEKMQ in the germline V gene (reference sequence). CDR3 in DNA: TGTGCCAGCAGCCGAGTTATAAGGGGGAGGGCGAGATACAATGAGCAGTTCTTC. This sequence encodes CASSRVIRGRARYNEQFF.

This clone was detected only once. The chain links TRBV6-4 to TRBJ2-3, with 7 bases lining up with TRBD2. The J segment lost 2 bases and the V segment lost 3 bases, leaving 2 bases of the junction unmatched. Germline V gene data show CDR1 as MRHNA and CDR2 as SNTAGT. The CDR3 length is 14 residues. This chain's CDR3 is CASSEREHTDTQYF. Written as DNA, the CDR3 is TGTGCCAGCAGTGAGCGGGAGCACACAGATACGCAGTATTTT.